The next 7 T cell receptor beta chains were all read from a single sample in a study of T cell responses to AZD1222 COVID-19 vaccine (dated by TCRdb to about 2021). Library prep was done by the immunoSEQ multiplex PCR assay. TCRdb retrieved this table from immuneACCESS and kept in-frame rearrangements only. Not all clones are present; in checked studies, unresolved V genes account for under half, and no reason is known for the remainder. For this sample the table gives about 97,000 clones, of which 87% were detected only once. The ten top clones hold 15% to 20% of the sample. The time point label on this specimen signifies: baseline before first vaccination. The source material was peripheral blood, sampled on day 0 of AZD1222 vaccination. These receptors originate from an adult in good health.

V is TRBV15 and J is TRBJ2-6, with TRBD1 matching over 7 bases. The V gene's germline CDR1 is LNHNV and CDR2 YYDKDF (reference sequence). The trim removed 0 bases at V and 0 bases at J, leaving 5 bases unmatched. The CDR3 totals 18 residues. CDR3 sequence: CATSREGDSLSGANVLTF. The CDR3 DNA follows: TGTGCCACCAGCAGAGAGGGGGACAGCCTCTCTGGGGCCAACGTCCTGACTTTC.

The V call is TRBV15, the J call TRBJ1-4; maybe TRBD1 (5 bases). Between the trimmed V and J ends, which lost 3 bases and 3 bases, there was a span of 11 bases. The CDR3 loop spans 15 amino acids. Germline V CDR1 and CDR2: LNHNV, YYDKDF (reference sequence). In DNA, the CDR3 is TGTGCCACCAGCAGGTTCCGGGGGGCTAATGAAAAACTGTTTTTT. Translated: CATSRFRGANEKLFF.

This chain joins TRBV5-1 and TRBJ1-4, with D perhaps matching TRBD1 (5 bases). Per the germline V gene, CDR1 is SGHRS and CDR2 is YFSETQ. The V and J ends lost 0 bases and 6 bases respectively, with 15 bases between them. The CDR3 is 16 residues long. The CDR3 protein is CASSLAPGHQDEKLFF. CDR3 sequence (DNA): TGCGCCAGCAGCTTGGCCCCAGGACACCAGGATGAAAAACTGTTTTTT. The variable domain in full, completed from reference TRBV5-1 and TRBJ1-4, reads KAGVTQTPRYLIKTRGQQVTLSCSPISGHRSVSWYQQTPGQGLQFLFEYFSETQRNKGNFPGRFSGRQFSNSRSEMNVSTLELGDSALYLCASSLAPGHQDEKLFFGSGTQLSVL.

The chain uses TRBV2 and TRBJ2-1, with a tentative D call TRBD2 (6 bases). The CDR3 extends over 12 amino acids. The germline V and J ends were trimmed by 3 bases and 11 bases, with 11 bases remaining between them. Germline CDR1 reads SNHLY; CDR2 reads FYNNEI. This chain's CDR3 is CASSETRAQQFF. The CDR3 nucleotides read TGTGCCAGCAGTGAGACTAGAGCCCAGCAGTTCTTC.

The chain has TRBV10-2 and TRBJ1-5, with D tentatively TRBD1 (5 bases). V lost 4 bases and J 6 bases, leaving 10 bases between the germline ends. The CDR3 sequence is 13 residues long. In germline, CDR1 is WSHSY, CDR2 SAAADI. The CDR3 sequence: CASSAQGGQPQHF. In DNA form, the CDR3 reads TGCGCCAGCAGTGCCCAGGGCGGTCAGCCCCAGCATTTT.

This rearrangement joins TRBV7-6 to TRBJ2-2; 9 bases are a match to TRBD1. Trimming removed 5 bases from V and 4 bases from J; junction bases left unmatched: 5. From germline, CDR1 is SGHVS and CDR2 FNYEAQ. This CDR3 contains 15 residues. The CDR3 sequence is CASSRTGGITGELFF. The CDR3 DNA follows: TGTGCCAGCAGCCGTACAGGGGGCATCACCGGGGAGCTGTTTTTT. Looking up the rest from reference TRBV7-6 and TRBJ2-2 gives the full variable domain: GAGVSQSPRYKVTKRGQDVALRCDPISGHVSLYWYRQALGQGPEFLTYFNYEAQQDKSGLPNDRFSAERPEGSISTLTIQRTEQRDSAMYRCASSRTGGITGELFFGEGSRLTVL.

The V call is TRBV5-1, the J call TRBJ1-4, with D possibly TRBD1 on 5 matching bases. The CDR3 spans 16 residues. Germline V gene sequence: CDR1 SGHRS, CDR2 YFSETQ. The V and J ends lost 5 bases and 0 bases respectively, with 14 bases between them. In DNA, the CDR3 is TGCGCCAGCAGGTGGGACTCCGGTTCAACTAATGAAAAACTGTTTTTT. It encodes CASRWDSGSTNEKLFF.